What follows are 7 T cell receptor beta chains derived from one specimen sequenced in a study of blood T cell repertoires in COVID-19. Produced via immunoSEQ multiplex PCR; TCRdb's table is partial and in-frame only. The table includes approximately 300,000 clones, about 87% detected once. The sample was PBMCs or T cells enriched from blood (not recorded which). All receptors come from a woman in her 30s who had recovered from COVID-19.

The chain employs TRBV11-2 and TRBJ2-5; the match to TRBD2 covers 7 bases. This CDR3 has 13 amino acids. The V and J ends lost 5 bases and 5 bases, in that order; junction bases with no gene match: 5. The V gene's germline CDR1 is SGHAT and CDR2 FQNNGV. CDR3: CASSPRGVETQYF. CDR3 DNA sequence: TGTGCCAGCAGCCCCCGGGGGGTGGAGACCCAGTACTTC. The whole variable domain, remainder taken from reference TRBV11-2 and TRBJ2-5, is EAGVAQSPRYKIIEKRQSVAFWCNPISGHATLYWYQQILGQGPKLLIQFQNNGVVDDSQLPKDRFSAERLKGVDSTLKIQPAKLEDSAVYLCASSPRGVETQYFGPGTRLLVL.

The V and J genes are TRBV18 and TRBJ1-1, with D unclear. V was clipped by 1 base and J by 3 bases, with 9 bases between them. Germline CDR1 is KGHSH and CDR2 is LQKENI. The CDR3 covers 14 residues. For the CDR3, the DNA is TGTGCCAGCTCACCACTTCTGGAGCACACTGAAGCTTTCTTT. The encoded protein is CASSPLLEHTEAFF. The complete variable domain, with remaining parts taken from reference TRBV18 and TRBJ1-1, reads NAGVMQNPRHLVRRRGQEARLRCSPMKGHSHVYWYRQLPEEGLKFMVYLQKENIIDESGMPKERFSAEFPKEGPSILRIQQVVRGDSAAYFCASSPLLEHTEAFFGQGTRLTVV.

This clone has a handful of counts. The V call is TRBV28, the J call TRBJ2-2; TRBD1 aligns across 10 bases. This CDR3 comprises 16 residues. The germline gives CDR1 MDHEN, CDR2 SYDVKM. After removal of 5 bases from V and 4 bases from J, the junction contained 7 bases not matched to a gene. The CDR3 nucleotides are TGTGCCAGCAGTCCACGACAGGGGGCGGGCACCGGGGAGCTGTTTTTT. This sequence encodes CASSPRQGAGTGELFF.

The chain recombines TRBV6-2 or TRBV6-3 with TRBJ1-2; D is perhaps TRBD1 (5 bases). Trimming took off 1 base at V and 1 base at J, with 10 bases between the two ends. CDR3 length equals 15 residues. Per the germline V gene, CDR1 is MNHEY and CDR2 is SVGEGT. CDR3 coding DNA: TGTGCCAGCAGTTACTTACAGGAGATTAACTATGGCTACACCTTC. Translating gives CASSYLQEINYGYTF.

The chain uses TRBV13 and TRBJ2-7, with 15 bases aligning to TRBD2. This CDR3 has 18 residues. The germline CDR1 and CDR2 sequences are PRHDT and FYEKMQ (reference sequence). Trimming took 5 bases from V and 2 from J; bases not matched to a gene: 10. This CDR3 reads CASSPSGTSGGYPYEQYF. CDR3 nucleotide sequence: TGTGCCAGCAGCCCGAGCGGGACTAGCGGGGGGTACCCCTACGAGCAGTACTTC.

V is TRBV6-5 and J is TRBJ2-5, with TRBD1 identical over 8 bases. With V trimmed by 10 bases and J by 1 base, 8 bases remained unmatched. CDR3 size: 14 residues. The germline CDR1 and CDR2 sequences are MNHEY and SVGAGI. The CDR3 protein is CATSRTGTQETQYF. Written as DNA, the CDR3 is TGTGCCACCTCACGGACAGGGACCCAAGAGACCCAGTACTTC.

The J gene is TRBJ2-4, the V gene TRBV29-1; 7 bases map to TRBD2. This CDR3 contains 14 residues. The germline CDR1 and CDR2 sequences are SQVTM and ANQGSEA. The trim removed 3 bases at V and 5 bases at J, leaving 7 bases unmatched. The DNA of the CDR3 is TGCAGCGTTGAGGAGGGGAGGGCCGAAAACATTCAGTACTTC. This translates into CSVEEGRAENIQYF.